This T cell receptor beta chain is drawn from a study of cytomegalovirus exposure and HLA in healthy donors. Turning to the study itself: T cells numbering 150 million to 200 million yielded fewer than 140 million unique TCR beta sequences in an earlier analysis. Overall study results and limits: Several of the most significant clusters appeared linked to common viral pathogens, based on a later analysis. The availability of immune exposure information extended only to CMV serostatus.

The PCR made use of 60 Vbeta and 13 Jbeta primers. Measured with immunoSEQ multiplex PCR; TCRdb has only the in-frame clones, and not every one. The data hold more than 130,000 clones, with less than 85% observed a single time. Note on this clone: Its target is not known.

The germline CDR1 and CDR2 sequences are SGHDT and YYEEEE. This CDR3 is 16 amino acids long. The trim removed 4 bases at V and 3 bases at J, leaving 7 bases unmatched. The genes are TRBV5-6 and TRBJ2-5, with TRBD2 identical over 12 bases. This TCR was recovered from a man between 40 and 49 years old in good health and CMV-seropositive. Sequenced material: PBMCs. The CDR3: CASSIPGLAGEETQYF. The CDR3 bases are TGTGCCAGCAGCATACCGGGACTAGCGGGCGAAGAGACCCAGTACTTC.